Sequencing of this T cell receptor (beta chain) was carried out in a study of cytomegalovirus exposure and HLA in healthy donors. General study findings and limits: Exclusion as indistinguishable affected some V segments, including TRBV6-2 and TRBV6-3. A classifier reportedly called cytomegalovirus status with high sensitivity and specificity.

In regard to this clone: Its antigen remains unknown.

Trimming removed 6 bases from V and 2 bases from J; junction bases left unmatched: 5. Germline CDR1 reads MNHEY; CDR2 reads SVGAGI. There are 14 residues in the CDR3. Vbeta (60) and Jbeta (13) primers were used in the PCR. The data were produced by immunoSEQ multiplex PCR, yet TCRdb's version contains in-frame clones alone and is incomplete. The sample has about 130,000 clones, 65% to 80% seen once. The chain has TRBV6-5 and TRBJ1-2; TRBD1 matches at 8 bases. Sequenced material: PBMCs. This receptor was taken from a woman in her fifties or sixties in good health and CMV-seropositive. The CDR3 spells CASSHGQGNYGYTF. The CDR3 DNA reads as TGTGCCAGCAGCCACGGACAGGGAAACTATGGCTACACCTTC.